The sequence of this T cell receptor (beta chain) was determined in a study of blood T cell repertoires in COVID-19. Original data processing: Reference gene primers were amplified, and this amplification served to estimate nucleated cell counts. Clones were sequenced by immunoSEQ multiplex PCR, and TCRdb holds only the in-frame ones, with some missing. The V and J calls and clone size were taken over from that table, and D and trimming were inferred from the DNA. This sample has roughly 250,000 clones, with about 90% found just once. The V and J ends lost 1 base and 0 bases, in that order; junction bases with no gene match: 5. This CDR3 has 16 residues.

The sequence derives from a woman between 40 and 50 years old who had been exposed to COVID-19. The chain is built from TRBV23-1 and TRBJ1-2, with 7 bases that match TRBD1. TRBV23-1 is an ORF for which the function is uncertain. The source material was PBMCs or T cells enriched from blood (not recorded which). DNA for the CDR3: TGCGCCAGCAGTCAATTTAGAGGGGGCTCTAACTATGGCTACACCTTC. This gives the protein CASSQFRGGSNYGYTF.